This T cell receptor beta chain was identified during a study of neurological immune-mediated disorders. This clonotype occurred a few times. No antigen is known for it. The unsorted libraries were prepared from 2 million PBMCs (stored at -80 C). Every sequencing run gave over 160 million TCR-beta sequences, taken from 15-18 subjects. TCRdb re-analysed the 5' RACE reads in MiXCR, keeping a single row per CDR3 protein. The sample includes 60,000 to 80,000 distinct CDR3 sequences, approximately 4.6% seen only once; the top ten take less than 3.5%. V trimming: 0 bases; J trimming: 1 base; junction bases outside the gene matches: 5. The CDR3 totals 18 residues. Germline CDR1 reads MRHNA; CDR2 reads SNTAGT. The study, taken as a whole, reports: There were no CDR3 amino acid sequences shared by expanded clones across subjects, a result suggesting private repertoires in all groups.

This clonotype originated in a woman between 45 and 65 years old with multiple sclerosis. The chain has TRBV6-4 and TRBJ2-3; 12 bases are shared with TRBD1. Sequenced sample: PBMCs. In nucleotides, the CDR3 is TGTGCCAGCAGTGACTCAGGCGGGACAGGGGGCGGCACAGATACGCAGTATTTT. The encoded protein is CASSDSGGTGGGTDTQYF.